This T cell receptor (beta chain) was sequenced during a study of post-analysis software for immune sequencing data. Across the whole study: The cohort encompassed relapsing-remitting, secondary progressive and progressive-relapsing multiple sclerosis disease courses. Study-wide results and caveats: When patients were compared with controls, roughly five TRBV segments were more frequent, TRBV5-6, TRBV5-1 and TRBV20-1 among them. Significantly decreased normalized Chao1 diversity was recorded for multiple sclerosis patients relative to controls.

Sequencing libraries made from TCR beta cDNA carried unique molecular identifiers. Once about 0.9 to 11 million T cells were used, approximately 470,000 cDNA molecules resulted. TCRdb reprocessed the PCR reads with MiXCR, giving one entry per CDR3 protein. Among around 400,000 distinct CDR3 sequences listed, about a third were seen once. Germline CDR1 reads MNHEY; CDR2 reads SVGAGI. The CDR3 has 14 amino acids. The V end was cut by 5 bases, the J end by 3 bases, with 11 bases between. With respect to this clonotype: Its antigen is still unknown.

The source is a girl aged 5-17 years with multiple sclerosis. Input material: blood. The chain couples TRBV6-5 to TRBJ1-5; D is unclear. CDR3 protein: CASSRYSNNQPQHF. The CDR3 DNA reads as TGTGCCAGCAGTCGATATTCAAACAATCAGCCCCAGCATTTT.